The present entry profiles one T cell receptor (beta chain) with its context. Antigen: not known. Alongside a J-beta primer mix, a sample-barcoded 5' primer served in a second PCR lasting roughly 6 to 11 cycles. Each cDNA molecule was tagged by a template-switch adaptor that had 12 random nucleotides. Each CDR3 protein gets one entry after TCRdb re-called the 5' RACE reads with MiXCR. The table shows 600,000 or so distinct CDR3 sequences, with approximately 30% occurring only once. CDR3 length equals 16 residues. Trimming removed 1 base at V and 4 bases at J, with 17 bases between. Germline V gene lookup returns CDR1 SGHVS and CDR2 FNYEAQ. This entry is derived from a study of blood T cells in healthy people across ages. The study's findings and limits: Diversity estimated from one million T cells was considered an underestimate.

The sequenced sample consisted of blood. This sequence joins TRBV7-6 and TRBJ2-7; weak D call: TRBD2 (5 bases). This receptor was identified in a woman of 80 years or more in good health. The CDR3: CASSLVLEGSGYEQYF. CDR3 in DNA: TGTGCCAGCAGCTTAGTATTAGAGGGCAGTGGGTACGAGCAGTACTTC.